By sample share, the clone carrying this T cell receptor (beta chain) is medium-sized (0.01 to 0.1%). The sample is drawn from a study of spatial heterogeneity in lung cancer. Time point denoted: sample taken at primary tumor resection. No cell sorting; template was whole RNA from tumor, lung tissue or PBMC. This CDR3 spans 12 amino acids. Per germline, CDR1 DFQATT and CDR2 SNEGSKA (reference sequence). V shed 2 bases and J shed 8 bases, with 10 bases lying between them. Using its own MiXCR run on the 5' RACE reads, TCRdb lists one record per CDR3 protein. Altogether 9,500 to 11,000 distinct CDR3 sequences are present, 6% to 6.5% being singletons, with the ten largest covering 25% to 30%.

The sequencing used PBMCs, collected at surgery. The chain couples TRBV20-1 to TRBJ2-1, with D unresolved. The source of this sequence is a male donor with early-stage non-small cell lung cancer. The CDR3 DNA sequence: TGCAGTGCTAGACTAGGAGAGTATGAGCAGTTCTTC. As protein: CSARLGEYEQFF.